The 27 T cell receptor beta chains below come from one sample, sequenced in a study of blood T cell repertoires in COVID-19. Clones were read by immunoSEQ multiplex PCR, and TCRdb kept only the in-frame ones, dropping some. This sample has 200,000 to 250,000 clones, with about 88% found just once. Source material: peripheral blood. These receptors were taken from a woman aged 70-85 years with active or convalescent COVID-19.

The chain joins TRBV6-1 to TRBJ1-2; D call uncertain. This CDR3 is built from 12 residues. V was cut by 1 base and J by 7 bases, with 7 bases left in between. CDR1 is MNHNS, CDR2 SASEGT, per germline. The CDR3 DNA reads TGTGCCAGCAGTGAAGGAGCGGCTGGCTACACCTTC. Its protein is CASSEGAAGYTF.

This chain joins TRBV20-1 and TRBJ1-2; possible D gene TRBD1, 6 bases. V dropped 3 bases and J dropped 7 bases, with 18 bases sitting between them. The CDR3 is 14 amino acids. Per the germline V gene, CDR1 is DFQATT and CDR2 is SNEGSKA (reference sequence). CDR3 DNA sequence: TGCAGTGCTAGTATCGCGGACAGACCTATTGGCTACACCTTC. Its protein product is CSASIADRPIGYTF.

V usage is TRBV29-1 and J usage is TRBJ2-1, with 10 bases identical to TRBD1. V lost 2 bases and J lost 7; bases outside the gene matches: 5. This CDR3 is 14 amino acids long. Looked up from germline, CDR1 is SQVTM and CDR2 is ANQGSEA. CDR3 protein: CSVERDRGFNEQFF. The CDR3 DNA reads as TGCAGCGTTGAACGGGACAGGGGTTTTAATGAGCAGTTCTTC.

CDR3 region: CASSSRTGRTEAFF. CDR3 coding DNA: TGTGCCAGCAGTTCCCGGACAGGGAGGACTGAAGCTTTCTTT. The chain couples TRBV3-1 (or the pseudogene TRBV3-2) to TRBJ1-1, with 8 bases lining up with TRBD1. CDR3 length: 14 amino acids. V lost 6 bases and J lost 5; bases outside the gene matches: 8. Germline loops: CDR1 LGHDT, CDR2 YNNKEL (reference sequence).

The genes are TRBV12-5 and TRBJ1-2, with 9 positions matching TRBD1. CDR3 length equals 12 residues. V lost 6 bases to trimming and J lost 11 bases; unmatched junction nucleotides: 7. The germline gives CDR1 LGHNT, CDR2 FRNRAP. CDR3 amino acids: CASGGTGQRYTF. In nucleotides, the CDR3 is TGTGCTAGTGGGGGGACAGGGCAGAGGTACACCTTC.

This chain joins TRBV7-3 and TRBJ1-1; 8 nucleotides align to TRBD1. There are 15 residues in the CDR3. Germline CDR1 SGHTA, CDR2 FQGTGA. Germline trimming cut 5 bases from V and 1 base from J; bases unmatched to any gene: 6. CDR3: CASSPSGQGNTEAFF. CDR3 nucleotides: TGTGCCAGCAGCCCCAGCGGACAGGGGAACACTGAAGCTTTCTTT.

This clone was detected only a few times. CDR3 amino acids: CASSIGSGATEAFF. DNA for the CDR3: TGTGCCAGTAGTATAGGGTCAGGGGCCACTGAAGCTTTCTTT. The rearrangement links TRBV19 to TRBJ1-1; D possibly corresponds to TRBD1 (6 bases). CDR1 is LNHDA and CDR2 is SQIVND in the germline V gene (reference sequence). V gave up 1 base and J gave up 4 bases, with 10 bases separating them. The CDR3 totals 14 residues.

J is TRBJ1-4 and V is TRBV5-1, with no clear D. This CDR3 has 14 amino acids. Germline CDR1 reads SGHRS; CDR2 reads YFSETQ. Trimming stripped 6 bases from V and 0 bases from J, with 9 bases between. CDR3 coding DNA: TGCGCCAGCACCCTCGGGGCAACTAATGAAAAACTGTTTTTT. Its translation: CASTLGATNEKLFF.

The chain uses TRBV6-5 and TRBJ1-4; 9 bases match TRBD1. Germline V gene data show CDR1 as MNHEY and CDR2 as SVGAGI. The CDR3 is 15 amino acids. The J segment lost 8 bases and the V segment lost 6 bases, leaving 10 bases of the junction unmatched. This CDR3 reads CASRDRGGVLEKLFF. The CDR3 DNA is TGTGCCAGCAGAGACAGGGGGGGAGTGTTGGAAAAACTGTTTTTT.

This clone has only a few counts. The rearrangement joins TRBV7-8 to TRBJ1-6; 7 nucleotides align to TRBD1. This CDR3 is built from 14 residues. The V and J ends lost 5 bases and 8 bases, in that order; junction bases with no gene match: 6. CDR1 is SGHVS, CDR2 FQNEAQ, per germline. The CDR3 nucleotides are TGTGCCAGCAGCCCCGGACAGGCCGATTCACCCCTCCACTTT. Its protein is CASSPGQADSPLHF.

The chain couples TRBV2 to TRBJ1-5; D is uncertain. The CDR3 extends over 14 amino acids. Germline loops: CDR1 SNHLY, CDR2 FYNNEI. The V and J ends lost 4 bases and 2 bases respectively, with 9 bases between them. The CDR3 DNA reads TGTGCCAGCAGTGTCCTGGGAGGCAATCAGCCCCAGCATTTT. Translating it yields CASSVLGGNQPQHF.

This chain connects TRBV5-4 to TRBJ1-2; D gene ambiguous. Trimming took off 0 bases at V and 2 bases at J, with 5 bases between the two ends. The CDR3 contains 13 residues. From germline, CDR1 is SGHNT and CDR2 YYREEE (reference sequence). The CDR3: CASSLAGNYGYTF. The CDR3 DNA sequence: TGTGCCAGCAGCTTGGCAGGAAACTATGGCTACACCTTC.

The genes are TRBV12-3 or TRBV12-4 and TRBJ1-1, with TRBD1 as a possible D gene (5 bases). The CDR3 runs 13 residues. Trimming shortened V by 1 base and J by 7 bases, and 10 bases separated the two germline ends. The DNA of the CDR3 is TGTGCCAGCAGTTTAGTATCTAGGGGTGAAGCTTTCTTT. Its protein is CASSLVSRGEAFF.

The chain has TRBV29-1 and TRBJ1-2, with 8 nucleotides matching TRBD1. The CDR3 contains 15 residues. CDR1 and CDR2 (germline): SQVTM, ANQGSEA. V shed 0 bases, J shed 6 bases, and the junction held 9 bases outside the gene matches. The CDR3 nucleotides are TGCAGCGTTGAAGATCAACGGGCAGGGGGCCATGGCTACACCTTC. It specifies CSVEDQRAGGHGYTF.

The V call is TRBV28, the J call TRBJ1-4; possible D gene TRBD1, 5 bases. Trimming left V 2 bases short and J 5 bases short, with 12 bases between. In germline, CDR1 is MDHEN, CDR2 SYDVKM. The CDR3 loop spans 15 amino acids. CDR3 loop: CASSLAGPLNEKLFF. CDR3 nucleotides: TGTGCCAGCAGTTTAGCGGGGCCTCTGAATGAAAAACTGTTTTTT.

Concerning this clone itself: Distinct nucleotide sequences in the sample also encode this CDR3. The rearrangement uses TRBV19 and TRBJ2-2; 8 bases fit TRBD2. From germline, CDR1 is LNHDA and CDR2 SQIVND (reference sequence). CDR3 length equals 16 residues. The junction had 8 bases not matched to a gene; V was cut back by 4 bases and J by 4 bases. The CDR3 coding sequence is TGTGCCAGTAGTAGTCCGGGGGGGAGCGGCACCGGGGAGCTGTTTTTT. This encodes CASSSPGGSGTGELFF.

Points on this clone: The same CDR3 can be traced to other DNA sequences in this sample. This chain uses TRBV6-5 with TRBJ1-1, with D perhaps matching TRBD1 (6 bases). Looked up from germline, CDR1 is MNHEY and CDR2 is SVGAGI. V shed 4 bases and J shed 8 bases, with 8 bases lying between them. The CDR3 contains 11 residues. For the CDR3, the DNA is TGTGCCAGCAGTTTGACAGGAGAAGCTTTCTTT. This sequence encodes CASSLTGEAFF.

CDR3 sequence: CASSIQLLETQYF. Here the CDR3 DNA reads TGTGCCAGCAGTATTCAATTGTTGGAGACCCAGTACTTC. V gene TRBV2 combines with J gene TRBJ2-5; no clear D. Germline V lookup: CDR1 SNHLY, CDR2 FYNNEI. V lost 5 bases and J lost 5, with 12 bases in between. The CDR3 extends over 13 amino acids.

The chain's CDR3 is CASSLRGLDYGYTF. The CDR3 bases are TGTGCCAGCAGCTTGAGGGGACTCGACTATGGCTACACCTTC. The chain links TRBV7-8 to TRBJ1-2; D is perhaps TRBD1 (5 bases). This CDR3 has 14 amino acids. CDR1 SGHVS and CDR2 FQNEAQ come from the germline V gene. With 3 bases removed from V and 3 bases from J, the gap between germline ends came to 11 bases.

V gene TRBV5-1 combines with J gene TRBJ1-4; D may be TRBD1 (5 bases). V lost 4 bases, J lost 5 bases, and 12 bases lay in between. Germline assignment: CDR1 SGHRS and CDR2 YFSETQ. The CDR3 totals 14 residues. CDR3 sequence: CASSIQAGNEKLFF. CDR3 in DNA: TGCGCCAGCAGCATACAGGCGGGAAATGAAAAACTGTTTTTT. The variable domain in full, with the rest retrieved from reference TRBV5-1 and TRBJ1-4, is KAGVTQTPRYLIKTRGQQVTLSCSPISGHRSVSWYQQTPGQGLQFLFEYFSETQRNKGNFPGRFSGRQFSNSRSEMNVSTLELGDSALYLCASSIQAGNEKLFFGSGTQLSVL.

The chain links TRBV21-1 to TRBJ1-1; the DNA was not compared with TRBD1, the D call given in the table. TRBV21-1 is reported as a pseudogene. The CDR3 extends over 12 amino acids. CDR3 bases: TGTGCCAGCAGCAACCGGGACAGTGAAGCTTTCTTT. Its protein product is CASSNRDSEAFF.

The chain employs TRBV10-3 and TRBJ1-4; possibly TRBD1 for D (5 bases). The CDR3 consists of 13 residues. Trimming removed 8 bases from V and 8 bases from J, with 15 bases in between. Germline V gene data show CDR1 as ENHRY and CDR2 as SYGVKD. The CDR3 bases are TGTGCCATCGGCGGCAGGGCAGGCGAAAAACTGTTTTTT. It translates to CAIGGRAGEKLFF.

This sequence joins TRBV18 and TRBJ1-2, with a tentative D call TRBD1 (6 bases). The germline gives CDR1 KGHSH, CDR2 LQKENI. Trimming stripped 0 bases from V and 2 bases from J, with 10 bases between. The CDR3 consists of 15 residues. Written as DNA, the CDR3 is TGTGCCAGCTCACCACCGACGCAGGGGAACTATGGCTACACCTTC. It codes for CASSPPTQGNYGYTF.

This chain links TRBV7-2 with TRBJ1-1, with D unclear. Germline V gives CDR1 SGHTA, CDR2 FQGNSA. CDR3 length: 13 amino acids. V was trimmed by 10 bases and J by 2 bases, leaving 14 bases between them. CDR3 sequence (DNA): TGTGCCACACTTCACGAACCCAACACTGAAGCTTTCTTT. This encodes CATLHEPNTEAFF. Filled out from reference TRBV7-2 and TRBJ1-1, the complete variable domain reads GAGVSQSPSNKVTEKGKDVELRCDPISGHTALYWYRQSLGQGLEFLIYFQGNSAPDKSGLPSDRFSAERTGGSVSTLTIQRTQQEDSAVYLCATLHEPNTEAFFGQGTRLTVV.

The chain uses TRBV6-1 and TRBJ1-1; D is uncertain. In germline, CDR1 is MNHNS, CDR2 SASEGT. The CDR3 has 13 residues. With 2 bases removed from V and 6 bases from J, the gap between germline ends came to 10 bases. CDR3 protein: CASSEIRRAEAFF. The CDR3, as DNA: TGTGCCAGCAGTGAAATAAGAAGAGCTGAAGCTTTCTTT.

In DNA form, the CDR3 reads TGTGCCAGCAGACCTGGACAGCCGAACACCGGGGAGCTGTTTTTT. Protein: CASRPGQPNTGELFF. V usage is TRBV5-4 and J usage is TRBJ2-2, with a possible D match to TRBD1 (6 bases). CDR3 size: 15 residues. Germline CDR1 reads SGHNT; CDR2 reads YYREEE (reference sequence). With 5 bases removed from V and 0 bases from J, the gap between germline ends came to 11 bases.

The CDR3 sequence: CASSQAGDTEAFF. CDR3 bases: TGTGCCAGCAGCCAAGCCGGGGACACTGAAGCTTTCTTT. The chain combines TRBV3-1 (or the pseudogene TRBV3-2) with TRBJ1-1; D is ambiguous. Between the trimmed V and J ends, which lost 1 base and 3 bases, there was a span of 6 bases. Germline V CDR1 and CDR2: LGHDT, YNNKEL (reference sequence). This CDR3 is built from 13 residues.